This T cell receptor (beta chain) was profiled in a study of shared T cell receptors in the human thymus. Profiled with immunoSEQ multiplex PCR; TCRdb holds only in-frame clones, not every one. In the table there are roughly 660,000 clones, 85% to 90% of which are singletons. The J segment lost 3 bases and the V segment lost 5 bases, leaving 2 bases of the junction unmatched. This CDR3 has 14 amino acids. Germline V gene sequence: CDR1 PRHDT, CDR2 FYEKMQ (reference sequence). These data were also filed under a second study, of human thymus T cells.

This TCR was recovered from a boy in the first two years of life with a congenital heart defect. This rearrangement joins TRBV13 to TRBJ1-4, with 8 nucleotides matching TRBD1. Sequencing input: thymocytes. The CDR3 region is CASSARGPNEKLFF. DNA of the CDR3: TGTGCCAGCAGCGCCAGGGGGCCTAATGAAAAACTGTTTTTT.